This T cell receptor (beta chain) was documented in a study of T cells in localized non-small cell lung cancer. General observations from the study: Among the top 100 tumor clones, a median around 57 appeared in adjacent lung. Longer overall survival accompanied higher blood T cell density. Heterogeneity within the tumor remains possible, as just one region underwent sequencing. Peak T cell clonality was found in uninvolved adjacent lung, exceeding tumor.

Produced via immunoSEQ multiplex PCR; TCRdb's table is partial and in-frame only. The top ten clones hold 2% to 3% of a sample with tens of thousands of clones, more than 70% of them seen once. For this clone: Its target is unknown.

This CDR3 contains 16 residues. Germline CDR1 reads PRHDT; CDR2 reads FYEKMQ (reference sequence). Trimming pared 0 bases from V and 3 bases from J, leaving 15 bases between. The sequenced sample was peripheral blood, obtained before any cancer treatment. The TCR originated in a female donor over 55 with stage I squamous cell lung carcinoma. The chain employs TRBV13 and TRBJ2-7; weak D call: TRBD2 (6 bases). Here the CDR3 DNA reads TGTGCCAGCAGCTTAGGCCTTAGTAGCGGACACTACGAGCAGTACTTC. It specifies CASSLGLSSGHYEQYF. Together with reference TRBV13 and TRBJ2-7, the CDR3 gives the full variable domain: AAGVIQSPRHLIKEKRETATLKCYPIPRHDTVYWYQQGPGQDPQFLISFYEKMQSDKGSIPDRFSAQQFSDYHSELNMSSLELGDSALYFCASSLGLSSGHYEQYFGPGTRLTVT.